This T cell receptor (beta chain) emerged from a study of blood T cells in healthy people across ages. Broader study findings: The fall in TCR beta diversity per million T cells was roughly linear with age.

The trim removed 7 bases at V and 5 bases at J, leaving 8 bases unmatched. CDR3 length: 15 amino acids. Germline CDR1 SQVTM, CDR2 ANQGSEA. A J-beta primer mix and a sample-barcoded 5' primer were used in a second PCR of roughly 7 to 12 cycles. TCRdb independently ran MiXCR on the 5' RACE reads; one entry per CDR3 protein. Among about 780,000 distinct CDR3 sequences listed, 35% to 50% were seen once. This clonotype was seen a handful of times. Its antigen is unknown. Individuals who donated were healthy Caucasians from Russia aged roughly 6 to 90. Drawn from each donor were roughly 10 milliliters of peripheral blood. Each sample yielded at least 7 million isolated PBMCs.

Sample: blood. The clonotype comes from a man at least 80 years old in good health. This rearrangement joins TRBV29-1 to TRBJ2-5; 15 positions match TRBD2. In DNA, the CDR3 is TGCAGCGGAGGACTAGCGGGAGGGAGTGGGGAGACCCAGTACTTC. This gives the protein CSGGLAGGSGETQYF.